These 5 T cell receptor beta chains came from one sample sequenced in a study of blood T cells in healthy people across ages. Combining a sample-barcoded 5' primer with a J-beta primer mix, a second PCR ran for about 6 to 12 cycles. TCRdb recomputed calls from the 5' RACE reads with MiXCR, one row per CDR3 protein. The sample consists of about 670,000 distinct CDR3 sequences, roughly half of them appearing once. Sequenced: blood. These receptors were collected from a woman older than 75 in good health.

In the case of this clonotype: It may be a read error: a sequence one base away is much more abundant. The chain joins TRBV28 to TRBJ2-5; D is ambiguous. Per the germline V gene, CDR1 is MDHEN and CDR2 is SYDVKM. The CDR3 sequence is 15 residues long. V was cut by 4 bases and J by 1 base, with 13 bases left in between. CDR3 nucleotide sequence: TGTGCCAGCAGTTCTATCTCTAGTACCCAAGAGACCCAGTACTTC. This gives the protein CASSSISSTQETQYF.

The CDR3 nucleotides are TGTGCCAGCAGCCCCGAAGGGGGTCCCACTGAAGCTTTCTTT. Translating it yields CASSPEGGPTEAFF. The rearrangement links TRBV12-3 or TRBV12-4 to TRBJ1-1, with a tentative D call TRBD1 (6 bases). The V end lost 6 bases, the J end lost 4 bases, and 15 bases lay between the germline ends. This CDR3 has 14 residues.

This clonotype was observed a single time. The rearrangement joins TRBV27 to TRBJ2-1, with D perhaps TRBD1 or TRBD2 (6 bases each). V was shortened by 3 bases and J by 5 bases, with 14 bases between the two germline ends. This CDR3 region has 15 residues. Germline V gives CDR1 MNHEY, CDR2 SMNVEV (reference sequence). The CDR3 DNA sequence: TGTGCCAGCAGTTTTTTGGGGGGCGCCCACAATGAGCAGTTCTTC. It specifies CASSFLGGAHNEQFF.

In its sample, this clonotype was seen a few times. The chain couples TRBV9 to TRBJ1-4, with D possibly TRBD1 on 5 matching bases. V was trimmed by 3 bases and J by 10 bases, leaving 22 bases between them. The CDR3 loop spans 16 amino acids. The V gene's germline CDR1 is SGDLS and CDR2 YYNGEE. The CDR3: CASSGREGQTTGKLFF. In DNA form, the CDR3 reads TGTGCCAGCAGCGGCCGGGAGGGGCAGACAACTGGAAAACTGTTTTTT.

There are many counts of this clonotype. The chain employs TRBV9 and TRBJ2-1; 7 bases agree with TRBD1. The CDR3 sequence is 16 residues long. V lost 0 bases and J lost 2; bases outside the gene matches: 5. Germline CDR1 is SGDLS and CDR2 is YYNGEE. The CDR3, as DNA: TGTGCCAGCAGCGTAGTAGGACAGGTCACCTACAATGAGCAGTTCTTC. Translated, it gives CASSVVGQVTYNEQFF. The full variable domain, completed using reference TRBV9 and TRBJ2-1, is DSGVTQTPKHLITATGQRVTLRCSPRSGDLSVYWYQQSLDQGLQFLIQYYNGEERAKGNILERFSAQQFPDLHSELNLSSLELGDSALYFCASSVVGQVTYNEQFFGPGTRLTVL.